This TCR beta chain was obtained from a study of type 1 regulatory T cells. In this sample, this clonotype turned up many times. Its target is not known. In TCRdb, the reads were re-called with MiXCR into one record per CDR3 protein. The sample lists 2,500 to 3,500 distinct CDR3 sequences, 6.5% to 9% seen once, with 6.3% in the top ten. Germline V gene sequence: CDR1 MNHNS, CDR2 SASEGT. There are 17 residues in the CDR3. V was shortened by 7 bases and J by 9 bases, with 28 bases between the two germline ends. The receptor comes from a human donor in good health. Material: cultured T cells, either the whole culture or a sorted T cell fraction (not recorded which). The chain has TRBV6-1 and TRBJ1-5, with D hard to call. The CDR3 loop is CASTLSGIPGLLLPQHF. CDR3 coding DNA: TGTGCCAGCACTCTAAGCGGGATTCCAGGTTTGCTTTTGCCCCAGCATTTT.